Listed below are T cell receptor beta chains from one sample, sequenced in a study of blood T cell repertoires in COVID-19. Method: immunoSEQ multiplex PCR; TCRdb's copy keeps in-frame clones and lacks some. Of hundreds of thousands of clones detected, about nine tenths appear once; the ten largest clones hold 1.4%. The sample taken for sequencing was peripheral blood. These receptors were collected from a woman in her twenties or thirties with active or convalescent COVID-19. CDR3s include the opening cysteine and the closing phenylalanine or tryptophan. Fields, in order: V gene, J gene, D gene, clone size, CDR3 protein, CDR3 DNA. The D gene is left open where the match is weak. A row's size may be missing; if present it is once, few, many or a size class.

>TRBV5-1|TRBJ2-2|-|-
CASSYKDSGSMAGELFF
TGCGCCAGCAGCTACAAAGACTCGGGGTCAATGGCCGGGGAGCTGTTTTTT
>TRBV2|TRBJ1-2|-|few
CASTVPGYTF
TGTGCCAGCACGGTGCCTGGCTACACCTTC
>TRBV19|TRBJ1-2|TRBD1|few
CASTEGQTYYGYTF
TGTGCCAGTACGGAGGGACAGACATATTATGGCTACACCTTC
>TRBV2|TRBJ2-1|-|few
CASSGENEQFF
TGTGCCAGCAGTGGAGAAAATGAGCAGTTCTTC
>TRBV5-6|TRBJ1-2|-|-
CASRIGGYGYTF
TGTGCCAGCCGGATCGGGGGATATGGCTACACCTTC
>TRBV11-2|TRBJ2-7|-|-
CASSPRDSGLSEQYF
TGTGCCAGCAGCCCCCGGGACTCTGGACTCTCCGAGCAGTACTTC
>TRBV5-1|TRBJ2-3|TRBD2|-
CASSSGLAGGYHTDTQYF
TGCGCCAGCAGCTCAGGACTAGCGGGGGGTTATCACACAGATACGCAGTATTTT
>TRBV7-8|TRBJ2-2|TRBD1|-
CASSWGQGTGELFF
TGTGCCAGCAGTTGGGGACAGGGTACCGGGGAGCTGTTTTTT
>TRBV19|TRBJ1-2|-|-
CASSADLILHGYTF
TGTGCCAGTAGTGCGGATCTAATTCTTCATGGCTACACCTTC
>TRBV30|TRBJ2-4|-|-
CAWSFPTVAKNIQYF
TGTGCCTGGAGCTTTCCGACTGTAGCCAAAAACATTCAGTACTTC
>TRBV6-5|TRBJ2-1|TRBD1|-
CATKGAPYNEQFF
TGTGCCACCAAGGGGGCTCCCTACAATGAGCAGTTCTTC
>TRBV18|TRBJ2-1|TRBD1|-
CASSPPRTGGLHEQFF
TGTGCCAGCTCACCACCAAGGACAGGGGGTCTCCATGAGCAGTTCTTC
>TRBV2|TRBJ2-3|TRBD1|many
CASSPSRDRGDTQYF
TGTGCCAGCAGTCCGTCCCGGGACAGGGGTGATACGCAGTATTTT
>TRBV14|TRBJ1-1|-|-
CASSHAGDLTEAFF
TGTGCCAGCAGCCACGCGGGGGATCTGACTGAAGCTTTCTTT
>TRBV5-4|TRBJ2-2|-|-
CASSPVGGGGTPGELFF
TGTGCCAGCAGCCCCGTAGGGGGCGGGGGGACCCCCGGGGAGCTGTTTTTT
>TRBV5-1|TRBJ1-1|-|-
CASSFRGENTEAFF
TGCGCCAGCAGCTTTCGAGGAGAGAACACTGAAGCTTTCTTT
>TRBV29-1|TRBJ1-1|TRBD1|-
CSETGTGVSWLTKTNTEAFF
TGCAGCGAGACCGGGACAGGGGTAAGTTGGCTCACAAAAACAAACACTGAAGCTTTCTTT
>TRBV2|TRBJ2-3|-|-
CASSGGGGDTQYF
TGTGCCAGCAGTGGGGGAGGCGGCGATACGCAGTATTTT
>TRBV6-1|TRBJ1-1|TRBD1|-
CASSEARGTEAFF
TGTGCCAGCAGTGAAGCCAGGGGGACTGAAGCTTTCTTT
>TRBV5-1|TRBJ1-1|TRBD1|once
CASSSQDRGTEAFF
TGCGCCAGCAGCTCTCAGGACAGGGGCACTGAAGCTTTCTTT
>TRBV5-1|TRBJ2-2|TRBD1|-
CASSFEGAGTGELFF
TGCGCCAGCAGCTTTGAGGGGGCAGGGACCGGGGAGCTGTTTTTT
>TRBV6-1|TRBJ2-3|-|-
CASSDLGSSTDTQYF
TGTGCCAGCAGTGATTTGGGGAGTAGCACAGATACGCAGTATTTT
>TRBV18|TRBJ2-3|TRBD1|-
CASSTYGQAITDTQYF
TGTGCCAGCTCAACATACGGACAGGCGATCACAGATACGCAGTATTTT
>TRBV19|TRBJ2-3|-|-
CASSTTEKLDTDTQYF
TGTGCCAGTAGTACGACAGAGAAACTCGACACAGATACGCAGTATTTT
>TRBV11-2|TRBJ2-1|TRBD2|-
CASSLDPSGGSSYNEQFF
TGTGCCAGCAGCTTAGATCCTAGCGGGGGGTCATCCTACAATGAGCAGTTCTTC
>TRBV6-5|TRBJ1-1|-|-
CASSYSVTVPEAFF
TGTGCCAGCAGTTACTCAGTCACAGTCCCTGAAGCTTTCTTT
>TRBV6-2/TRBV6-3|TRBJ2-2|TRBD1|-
CASSQYDRGTGELFF
TGTGCCAGCAGCCAATACGACAGGGGCACCGGGGAGCTGTTTTTT
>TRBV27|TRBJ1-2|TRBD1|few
CASSQTGPDGYTF
TGTGCCAGCAGCCAGACAGGGCCAGATGGCTACACCTTC
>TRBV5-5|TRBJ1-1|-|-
CASSLDGRGNTEAFF
TGTGCCAGCAGCTTGGACGGCAGGGGGAACACTGAAGCTTTCTTT
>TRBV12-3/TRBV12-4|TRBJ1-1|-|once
CASSPEPLRAFF
TGTGCCAGCAGTCCGGAACCGCTGCGGGCTTTCTTT
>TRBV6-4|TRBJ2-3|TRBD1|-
CASSDSNRGEADTQYF
TGTGCCAGCAGTGACTCGAACAGGGGGGAGGCAGATACGCAGTATTTT
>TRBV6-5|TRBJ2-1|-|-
CASSFSGLDEQFF
TGTGCCAGCAGTTTTTCAGGGTTGGATGAGCAGTTCTTC
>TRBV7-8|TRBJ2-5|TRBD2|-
CASSRAGGLQETQYF
TGTGCCAGCAGCCGAGCGGGGGGGCTGCAAGAGACCCAGTACTTC
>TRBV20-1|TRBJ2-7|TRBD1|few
CSASVGTGPRGYF
TGCAGTGCTAGTGTAGGGACAGGGCCTCGGGGGTACTTC
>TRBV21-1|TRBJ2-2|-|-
CASSKGETGGLWLPGELFF
TGTGCCAGCAGCAAAGGCGAGACAGGGGGATTGTGGCTCCCCGGGGAGCTGTTTTTT
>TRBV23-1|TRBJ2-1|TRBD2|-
CASSRGAGGQSQYNEQFF
TGCGCCAGCAGTCGGGGGGCGGGAGGGCAATCGCAGTACAATGAGCAGTTCTTC